One and the same sample provided the 19 T cell receptor beta chains below, sequenced in a study of shared clonotypes between healthy human individuals. Naivety among CD8 cells was defined by CD45RO negativity and positive CCR7 selection, thereby excluding terminally differentiated effector memory CD45RA+ cells. Using immunoSEQ multiplex PCR, the repertoire was profiled, and TCRdb retains in-frame clones only, with some absent. The sample holds around 2,000,000 clones, about 95% seen once. The sequencing input was naive CD8+ T cells sorted from blood. The receptors were gathered from a man between 18 and 35 years old in good health.

V usage is TRBV4-1 and J usage is TRBJ1-3; D is undetermined. The germline CDR1 and CDR2 sequences are MGHRA and YSYEKL. V was shortened by 6 bases and J by 0 bases, with 12 bases between the two germline ends. This CDR3 has 15 residues. The CDR3 protein is CASRRHPFSGNTIYF. DNA of the CDR3: TGCGCCAGCAGACGACACCCCTTCTCTGGAAACACCATATATTTT.

This clone was recorded once. The chain links TRBV13 to TRBJ2-5; possibly TRBD1 for D (6 bases). The CDR3 has 14 amino acids. CDR1 and CDR2 (germline): PRHDT, FYEKMQ (reference sequence). V was pared by 2 bases and J by 4 bases, with 11 bases between. CDR3 protein: CASSLSTGLETQYF. The DNA for the CDR3 is TGTGCCAGCAGCTTAAGTACAGGGCTAGAGACCCAGTACTTC.

The chain links TRBV6-5 to TRBJ1-2, with a weak D call TRBD1 (5 bases). In germline, CDR1 is MNHEY, CDR2 SVGAGI. The V end was cut by 8 bases, the J end by 6 bases, with 16 bases between. The CDR3 has 13 residues. CDR3 in DNA: TGTGCCAGCCGAGTGGGGGATTATGATGGCTACACCTTC. Protein sequence: CASRVGDYDGYTF.

The genes are TRBV7-8 and TRBJ1-1; the D is unclear. Germline values: CDR1 SGHVS, CDR2 FQNEAQ. This CDR3 has 15 residues. V lost 2 bases, J lost 5 bases, and 15 bases lay in between. CDR3 nucleotides: TGTGCCAGCAGCTTATCCGAGGGCCCGGGGACTGAAGCTTTCTTT. This sequence encodes CASSLSEGPGTEAFF.

The CDR3 spells CASSPLGGPLGYEQYF. The CDR3 DNA is TGTGCCAGCAGCCCCCTGGGGGGGCCCCTTGGCTACGAGCAGTACTTC. This chain links TRBV4-2 with TRBJ2-7; D is possibly TRBD2 (7 bases). Germline CDR1 reads LGHNA; CDR2 reads YNFKEQ. V was shortened by 4 bases and J by 3 bases, with 19 bases between the two germline ends. CDR3 length: 16 residues.

V is TRBV2 and J is TRBJ2-7; no clear D gene. The CDR3 is 12 amino acids. V was shortened by 3 bases and J by 3 bases, with 6 bases between the two germline ends. Germline V gives CDR1 SNHLY, CDR2 FYNNEI. The CDR3 DNA is TGTGCCAGCAGTGATGAGGACTACGAGCAGTACTTC. Protein sequence: CASSDEDYEQYF.

This clone has a single count. The chain is built from TRBV7-8 and TRBJ2-1; TRBD2 agrees at 13 bases. Germline trimming cut 3 bases from V and 9 bases from J; bases unmatched to any gene: 11. This CDR3 is 17 amino acids long. Germline assignment: CDR1 SGHVS and CDR2 FQNEAQ. The CDR3 DNA follows: TGTGCCAGCAGCTTGGCACTAGCGGGAGGGCCCGGGGGTGAGCAGTTCTTC. Its translation: CASSLALAGGPGGEQFF.

V and J are TRBV5-4 and TRBJ2-7; 7 bases line up with TRBD1. The V gene's germline CDR1 is SGHNT and CDR2 YYREEE (reference sequence). The CDR3 runs 15 residues. V shed 0 bases, J shed 6 bases, and the junction held 9 bases outside the gene matches. The CDR3 region is CASSLGGTAAVEQYF. The DNA of the CDR3 is TGTGCCAGCAGCTTGGGAGGGACAGCCGCCGTCGAGCAGTACTTC.

The chain is built from TRBV6-5 and TRBJ2-4; D uncertain. The CDR3 length is 14 residues. V dropped 9 bases and J dropped 7 bases, with 19 bases sitting between them. CDR1 MNHEY and CDR2 SVGAGI come from the germline V gene. Written as DNA, the CDR3 is TGTGCCAGTAGACAAGGGTTAATGGGGAACATTCAGTACTTC. Translated: CASRQGLMGNIQYF.

The rearrangement uses TRBV6-1 and TRBJ2-7, with 8 bases matching TRBD2. CDR3 length: 14 residues. Germline CDR1 is MNHNS and CDR2 is SASEGT. J lost 3 bases, V lost 3 bases, and 4 bases had no gene match. DNA for the CDR3: TGTGCCAGCAGTGACCGGGGGGGCAGCTACGAGCAGTACTTC. Translating it yields CASSDRGGSYEQYF.

The CDR3 is CAWSPPTGIEQYF. CDR3 in DNA: TGTGCCTGGAGTCCCCCGACAGGGATCGAGCAGTACTTC. The chain links TRBV30 to TRBJ2-7; 7 nucleotides line up with TRBD1. The CDR3 sequence is 13 residues long. Looked up from germline, CDR1 is GTSNPN and CDR2 is SVGIG (reference sequence). V was pared by 2 bases and J by 6 bases, with 7 bases of the junction left unmatched. The variable domain in full, with the rest retrieved from reference TRBV30 and TRBJ2-7, is SQTIHQWPATLVQPVGSPLSLECTVEGTSNPNLYWYRQAAGRGLQLLFYSVGIGQISSEVPQNLSASRPQDRQFILSSKKLLLSDSGFYLCAWSPPTGIEQYFGPGTRLTVT.

The CDR3 DNA reads TGTGCCAGCAGAGGACAGGGTCCATACGAGCAGTACTTC. The encoded protein is CASRGQGPYEQYF. V is TRBV6-6 and J is TRBJ2-7; 8 bases are a match to TRBD1. The CDR3 spans 13 residues. Germline V gives CDR1 MNHNY, CDR2 SVGAGI (reference sequence). V trimming: 6 bases; J trimming: 4 bases; junction bases outside the gene matches: 5.

The gene calls are TRBV4-1 and TRBJ2-7; D ambiguous. Germline V CDR1 and CDR2: MGHRA, YSYEKL. The CDR3 consists of 13 residues. V dropped 2 bases and J dropped 5 bases, with 10 bases sitting between them. CDR3 bases: TGCGCCAGCAGCCAACCCTGGCTGGACGAGCAGTACTTC. It codes for CASSQPWLDEQYF.

V and J are TRBV5-5 and TRBJ2-7; no clear D gene. The CDR3 runs 14 residues. The V end lost 4 bases, the J end lost 2 bases, and 13 bases lay between the germline ends. Germline values: CDR1 SGHKS, CDR2 YYEKEE (reference sequence). This chain's CDR3 is CASSPSGSTYEQYF. The CDR3 DNA is TGTGCCAGCAGCCCTTCTGGGTCCACCTACGAGCAGTACTTC.

The chain employs TRBV2 and TRBJ2-7; D remains ambiguous. V lost 6 bases, J lost 5 bases, and 11 bases lay in between. Germline CDR1 and CDR2: SNHLY and FYNNEI. The CDR3 extends over 12 amino acids. The CDR3 sequence: CASSEQGNEQYF. In DNA form, the CDR3 reads TGTGCCAGCAGCGAACAAGGGAACGAGCAGTACTTC.

This chain joins TRBV5-1 and TRBJ2-5, with 9 bases matching TRBD2. The CDR3 sequence is 16 residues long. V lost 2 bases and J lost 2; bases outside the gene matches: 7. Germline V gene lookup returns CDR1 SGHRS and CDR2 YFSETQ. The CDR3 nucleotides read TGCGCCAGCAGCTTCCAAATAGCGGGGGTACAAGAGACCCAGTACTTC. It translates to CASSFQIAGVQETQYF.

The rearrangement uses TRBV5-4 and TRBJ2-2, with D unclear. The CDR3 covers 13 residues. V gave up 1 base and J gave up 5 bases, with 6 bases separating them. Germline V gives CDR1 SGHNT, CDR2 YYREEE (reference sequence). The CDR3 DNA sequence: TGTGCCAGCAGCTTGTGGCATACCGGGGAGCTGTTTTTT. Protein: CASSLWHTGELFF.

About this clone: Other DNA sequences of this sample code for an identical CDR3. V gene TRBV5-6 combines with J gene TRBJ2-3; D is unclear. CDR3 length: 14 residues. Trimming left V 0 bases short and J 0 bases short, with 5 bases between. Germline V gives CDR1 SGHDT, CDR2 YYEEEE. The CDR3 loop is CASSLGPSTDTQYF. DNA for the CDR3: TGTGCCAGCAGCTTGGGTCCCAGCACAGATACGCAGTATTTT. Together with reference TRBV5-6 and TRBJ2-3, the CDR3 gives the full variable domain: DAGVTQSPTHLIKTRGQQVTLRCSPKSGHDTVSWYQQALGQGPQFIFQYYEEEERQRGNFPDRFSGHQFPNYSSELNVNALLLGDSALYLCASSLGPSTDTQYFGPGTRLTVL.

The chain recombines TRBV6-4 with TRBJ2-1; 9 positions match TRBD2. V lost 0 bases and J lost 4; bases outside the gene matches: 7. The germline gives CDR1 MRHNA, CDR2 SNTAGT. The CDR3 spans 17 residues. CDR3 region: CASSDSAGGPGYNEQFF. CDR3 DNA: TGTGCCAGCAGTGACTCGGCGGGGGGGCCTGGGTACAATGAGCAGTTCTTC.